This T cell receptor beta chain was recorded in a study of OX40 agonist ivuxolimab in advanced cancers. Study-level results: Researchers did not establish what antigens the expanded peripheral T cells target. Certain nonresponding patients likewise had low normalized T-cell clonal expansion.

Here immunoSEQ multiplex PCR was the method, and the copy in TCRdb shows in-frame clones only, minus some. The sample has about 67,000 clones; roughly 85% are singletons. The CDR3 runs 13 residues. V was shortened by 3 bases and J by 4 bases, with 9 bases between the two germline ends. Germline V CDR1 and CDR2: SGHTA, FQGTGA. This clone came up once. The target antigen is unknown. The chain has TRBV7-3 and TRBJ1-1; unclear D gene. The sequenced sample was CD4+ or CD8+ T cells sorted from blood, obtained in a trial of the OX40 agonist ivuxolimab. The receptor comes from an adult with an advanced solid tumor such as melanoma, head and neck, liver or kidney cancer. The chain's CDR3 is CASSFTPGTEAFF. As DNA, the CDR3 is TGTGCCAGCAGCTTCACCCCTGGCACTGAAGCTTTCTTT.